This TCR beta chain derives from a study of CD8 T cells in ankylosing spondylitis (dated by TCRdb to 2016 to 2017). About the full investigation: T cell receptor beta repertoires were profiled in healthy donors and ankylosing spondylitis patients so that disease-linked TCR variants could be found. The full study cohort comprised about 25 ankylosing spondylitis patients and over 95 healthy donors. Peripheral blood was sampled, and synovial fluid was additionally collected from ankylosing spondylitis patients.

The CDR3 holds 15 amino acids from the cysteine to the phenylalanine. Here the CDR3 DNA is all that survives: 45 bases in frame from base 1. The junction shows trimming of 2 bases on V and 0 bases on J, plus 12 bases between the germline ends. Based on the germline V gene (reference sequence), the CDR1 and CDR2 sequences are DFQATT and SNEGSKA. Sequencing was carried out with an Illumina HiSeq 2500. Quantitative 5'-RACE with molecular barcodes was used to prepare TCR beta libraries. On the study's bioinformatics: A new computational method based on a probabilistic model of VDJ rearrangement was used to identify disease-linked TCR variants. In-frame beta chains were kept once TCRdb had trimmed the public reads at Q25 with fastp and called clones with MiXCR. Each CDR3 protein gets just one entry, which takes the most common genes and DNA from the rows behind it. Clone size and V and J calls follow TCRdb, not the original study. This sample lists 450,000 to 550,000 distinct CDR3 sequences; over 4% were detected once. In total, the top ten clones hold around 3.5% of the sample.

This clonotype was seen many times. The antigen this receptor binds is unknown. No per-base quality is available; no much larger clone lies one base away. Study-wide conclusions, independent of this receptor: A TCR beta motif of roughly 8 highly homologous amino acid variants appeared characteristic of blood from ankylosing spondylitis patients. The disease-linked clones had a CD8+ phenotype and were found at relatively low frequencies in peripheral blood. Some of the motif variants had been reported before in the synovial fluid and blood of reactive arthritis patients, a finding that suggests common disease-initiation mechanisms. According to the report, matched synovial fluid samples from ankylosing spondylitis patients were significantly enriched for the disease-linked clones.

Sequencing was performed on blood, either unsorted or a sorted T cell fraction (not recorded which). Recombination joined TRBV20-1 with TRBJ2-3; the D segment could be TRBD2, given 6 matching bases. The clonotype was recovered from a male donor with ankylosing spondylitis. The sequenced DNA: TGCAGTGCTAGATCCGGGGGATCTAGCACAGATACGCAGTATTTT. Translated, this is CSARSGGSSTDTQYF.